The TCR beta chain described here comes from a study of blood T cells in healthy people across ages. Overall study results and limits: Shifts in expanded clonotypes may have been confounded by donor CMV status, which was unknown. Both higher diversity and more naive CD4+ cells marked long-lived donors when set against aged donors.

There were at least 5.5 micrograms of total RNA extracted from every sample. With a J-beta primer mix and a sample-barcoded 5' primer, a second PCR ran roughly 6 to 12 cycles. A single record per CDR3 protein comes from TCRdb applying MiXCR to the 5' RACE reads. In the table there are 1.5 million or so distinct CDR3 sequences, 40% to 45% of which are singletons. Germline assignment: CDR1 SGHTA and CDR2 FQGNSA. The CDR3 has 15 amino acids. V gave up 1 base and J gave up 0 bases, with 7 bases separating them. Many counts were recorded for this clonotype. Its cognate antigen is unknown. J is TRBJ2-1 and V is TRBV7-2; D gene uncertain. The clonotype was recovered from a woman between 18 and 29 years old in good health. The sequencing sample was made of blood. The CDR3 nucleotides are TGTGCCAGCAGCTTAGTTTCTGACTCCTACAATGAGCAGTTCTTC. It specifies CASSLVSDSYNEQFF.